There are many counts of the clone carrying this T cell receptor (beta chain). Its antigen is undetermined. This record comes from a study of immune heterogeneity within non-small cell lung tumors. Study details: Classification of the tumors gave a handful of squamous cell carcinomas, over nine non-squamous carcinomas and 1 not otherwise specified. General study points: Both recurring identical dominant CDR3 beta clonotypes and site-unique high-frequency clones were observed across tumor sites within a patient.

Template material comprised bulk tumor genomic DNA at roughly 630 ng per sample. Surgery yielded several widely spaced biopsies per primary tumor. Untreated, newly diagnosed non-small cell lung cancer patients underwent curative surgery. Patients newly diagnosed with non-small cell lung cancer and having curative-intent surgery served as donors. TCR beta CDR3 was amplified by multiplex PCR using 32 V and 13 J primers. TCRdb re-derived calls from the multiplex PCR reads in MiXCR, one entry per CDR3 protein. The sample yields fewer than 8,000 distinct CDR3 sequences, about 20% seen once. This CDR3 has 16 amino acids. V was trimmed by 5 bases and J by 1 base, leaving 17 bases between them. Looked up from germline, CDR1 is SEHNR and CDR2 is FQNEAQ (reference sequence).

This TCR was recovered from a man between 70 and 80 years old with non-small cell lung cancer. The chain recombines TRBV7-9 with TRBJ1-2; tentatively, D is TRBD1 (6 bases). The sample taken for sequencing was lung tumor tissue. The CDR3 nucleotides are TGTGCCAGCAGCCTGCTCAGAGGGGGAATTAACTATGGCTACACCTTC. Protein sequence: CASSLLRGGINYGYTF. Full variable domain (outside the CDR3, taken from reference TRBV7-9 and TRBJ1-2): DTGVSQNPRHKITKRGQNVTFRCDPISEHNRLYWYRQTLGQGPEFLTYFQNEAQLEKSRLLSDRFSAERPKGSFSTLEIQRTEQGDSAMYLCASSLLRGGINYGYTFGSGTRLTVV.